This T cell receptor beta chain is from a study of cytomegalovirus exposure and HLA in healthy donors. On the study more broadly: Earlier results showed roughly 120 million unique TCR beta sequences derived from approximately 170 million T cells.

The PCR made use of 60 Vbeta and 13 Jbeta primers. Here immunoSEQ multiplex PCR was the method, and the copy in TCRdb shows in-frame clones only, minus some. The sample consists of some 120,000 clones, about 16% of them appearing once. CDR3 size: 15 residues. V dropped 5 bases and J dropped 0; count of bases not matched to a gene: 6. CDR1 is MDHEN and CDR2 is SYDVKM in the germline V gene. Source material: PBMCs. This receptor was obtained from a woman younger than 35 in good health and CMV-seronegative. The chain carries TRBV28 and TRBJ2-7; TRBD2 matches at 8 bases. This CDR3 is CASSILAAFSYEQYF. CDR3 bases: TGTGCCAGCAGTATACTAGCGGCATTCTCCTACGAGCAGTACTTC.